This entry is about one T cell receptor beta chain. These data originate in a study of blood T cell repertoires in COVID-19. The wider study: Some COVID-19 samples were acute and others convalescent; all came from the United States, Italy and Spain. PBMCs, B-cell-depleted T cells, or T cells provided the cDNA or gDNA that made up the material.

Assay: immunoSEQ multiplex PCR; the TCRdb copy retains only in-frame clones and omits some. The data show around 160,000 clones, 81% seen once. From germline, CDR1 is LGHDT and CDR2 YNNKEL (reference sequence). The CDR3 is made up of 16 amino acids. The V gene end was trimmed by 1 base and the J gene end by 6 bases; junction bases not matched to a gene: 9. The TCR sequence derives from a human donor with acute or convalescent COVID-19. The donor label of this sample is uncertain. The chain is built from TRBV3-1 (or the pseudogene TRBV3-2) and TRBJ2-7; 10 bases fit TRBD2. Input material: peripheral blood. This chain's CDR3 is CASSQVSGGAGGEQYF. DNA for the CDR3: TGTGCCAGCAGCCAAGTGAGCGGGGGGGCCGGAGGCGAGCAGTACTTC.